This T cell receptor (beta chain) comes out of a study of CD8+CD57+ T cells in acquired aplastic anemia. The wider study: Healthy donor sequencing depth: 10 million to 10.8 million CD4+, 11 million to 13 million CD8+ reads.

Genomic DNA templated the TCR beta VDJ and CDR3 profiling. TCRdb reprocessed the reads with MiXCR, giving one entry per CDR3 protein. The sample records about 170,000 distinct CDR3 sequences, about 48% being singletons. CDR1 is SQVTM and CDR2 is ANQGSEA in the germline V gene. Trimming stripped 4 bases from V and 1 base from J, with 13 bases between. CDR3 size: 14 residues. Material for sequencing was sorted CD4+, CD8+, or CD8+CD57+ T cells (not recorded which) from PBMCs. The clonotype was recovered from a human donor in good health. The chain uses TRBV29-1 and TRBJ1-2; D is possibly TRBD1 (5 bases). The CDR3 here is CSVVEGDFNYGYTF. DNA for the CDR3: TGCAGCGTTGTGGAAGGGGACTTTAACTATGGCTACACCTTC.